Here is one TCR beta chain with its context. This sample stems from a study of CD8 T cells in Susac syndrome. After removal of 3 bases from V and 5 bases from J, the junction contained 10 bases not matched to a gene. This CDR3 contains 16 residues. In germline, CDR1 is DFQATT, CDR2 SNEGSKA (reference sequence). Random-hexamer reverse transcription was applied to about 0.45 to 1 ug RNA. Amplification of the TCR beta CDR3 was carried out by immunoSEQ multiplex PCR, which spanned a total of 54 Vbeta and 13 Jbeta segments. TCRdb called the immunoSEQ multiplex PCR reads again in MiXCR, with one record for every CDR3 protein. The sample has about 200,000 distinct CDR3 sequences, roughly 95% seen once.

The receptor's source is a human donor in good health. The sequenced sample was CD4+ T cells from PBMCs. The V gene is TRBV20-1, the J gene TRBJ2-5; 12 positions match TRBD2. CDR3 sequence: CSASLWLAGGPETQYF. The CDR3 DNA follows: TGCAGTGCTAGCCTCTGGCTAGCGGGAGGGCCGGAGACCCAGTACTTC.